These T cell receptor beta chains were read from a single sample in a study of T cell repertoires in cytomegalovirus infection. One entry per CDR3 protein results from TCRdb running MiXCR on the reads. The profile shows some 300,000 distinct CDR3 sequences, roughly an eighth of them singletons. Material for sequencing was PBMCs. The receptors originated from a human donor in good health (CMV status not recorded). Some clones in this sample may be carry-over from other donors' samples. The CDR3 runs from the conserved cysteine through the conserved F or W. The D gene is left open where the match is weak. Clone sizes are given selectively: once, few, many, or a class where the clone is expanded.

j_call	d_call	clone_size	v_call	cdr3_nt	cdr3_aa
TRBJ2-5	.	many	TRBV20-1	TGCAGTGCTAGGATCAGACTAGAGACCCAGTACTTC	CSARIRLETQYF
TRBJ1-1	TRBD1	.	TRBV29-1	TGCAGCGGGACAGGGGAAACTGAAGCTTTCTTT	CSGTGETEAFF
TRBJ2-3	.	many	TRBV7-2	TGTGCCAGCAGCTTAGAAGGCGGGACGCAGTATTTT	CASSLEGGTQYF
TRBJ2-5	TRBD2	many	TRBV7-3	TGTGCCAGCAGCCCAGGGGGACTAGCATCAGAGACCCAGTACTTC	CASSPGGLASETQYF
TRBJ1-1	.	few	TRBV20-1	TGCAGTGCTAGAGATGGGGGTCGGGGGGCTTTCTTT	CSARDGGRGAFF
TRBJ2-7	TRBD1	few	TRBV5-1	TGCGCCAGCAGCCCAGGGACAGGGGCAAGGTACGAGCAGTACTTC	CASSPGTGARYEQYF
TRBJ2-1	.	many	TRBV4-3	TGCGCCAGCAGCCAAGTTATTTACAATGAGCAGTTCTTC	CASSQVIYNEQFF
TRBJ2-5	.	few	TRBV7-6	TGTGCCAGCAGCTTAAAGGGCCGGGGTTGGCAAGAGACCCAGTACTTC	CASSLKGRGWQETQYF
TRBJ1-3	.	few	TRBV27	TGTGCCAGCAGTGCCCTGGGGGCCGGAAACACCATATATTTT	CASSALGAGNTIYF
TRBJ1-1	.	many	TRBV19	TGTGCCAGTACCGCGAGGGGGAACACTGAAGCTTTCTTT	CASTARGNTEAFF
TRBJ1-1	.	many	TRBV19	TGTGCCAGTAGCCGGCCCCGGACGGCGAACACTGAAGCTTTCTTT	CASSRPRTANTEAFF
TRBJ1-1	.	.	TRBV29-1	TGCAGCGTTGAAGATCTAGGGGTGTACACTGAAGCTTTCTTT	CSVEDLGVYTEAFF
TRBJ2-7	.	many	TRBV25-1	TGTGCCAGCAGTGTTGGGCTGGGGCAGTACTTC	CASSVGLGQYF
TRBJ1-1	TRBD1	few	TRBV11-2	TGTGCCAGCAGTTCCATCCCGCGACAGGGGGCAGAGAACACTGAAGCTTTCTTT	CASSSIPRQGAENTEAFF
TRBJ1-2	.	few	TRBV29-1	TGCAGCGCCAATCCGGGACCGGGCTACACCTTC	CSANPGPGYTF